This TCR beta chain originates from a study of siplizumab effects on memory and regulatory T cells. The study, taken as a whole, reports: Siplizumab produced a significant drop in alloreactive sequences attributable to unstimulated CD4+ memory cells. Naive T cells seemed more diverse than memory cells and seemed major alloresponse contributors. Roughly 75-95% of proliferating CD4+ or CD8+ clones lacked a naive or memory phenotype that could be assigned. Suppressive function of proliferating Tregs from siplizumab cultures was not confirmed.

With regard to this clone: Its antigen is not identified.

Germline V gene sequence: CDR1 MNHNS, CDR2 SASEGT. Trimming took 3 bases from V and 2 from J, leaving 11 bases between them. The CDR3 is 15 residues long. TCRdb's table, derived via immunoSEQ multiplex PCR, lists solely in-frame clones and lacks some. The table records around 110,000 clones, around 94% of them present only once. This chain joins TRBV6-1 and TRBJ1-5; D remains ambiguous. This receptor was obtained from a human donor in good health. The sample was non-Treg CD4+ T cells sorted from blood. CDR3 sequence (DNA): TGTGCCAGCAGTGACCCCGGGAACGGCAATCAGCCCCAGCATTTT. Translating it yields CASSDPGNGNQPQHF.